This T cell receptor (beta chain) was identified in a study of blood T cell repertoires in COVID-19. Looking at the study overall: PBMCs, B-cell-depleted T cells, or T cells were the source of the cDNA or gDNA that made up the material.

Original processing methods: Reference gene primer amplification in the assay estimated nucleated cell counts. Sequenced by immunoSEQ multiplex PCR; TCRdb stores in-frame clones only, minus some. Clone size and the V and J calls come from that table; the DNA yielded D and trimming. Among some 96,000 clones, roughly 80% were seen once, and the ten largest hold approximately 30%. The CDR3 runs to 13 residues. Trimming took 3 bases from V and 6 from J, leaving 8 bases between them. Germline V lookup: CDR1 KGHSH, CDR2 LQKENI. The sequencing input was peripheral blood. This clonotype was sampled from an older man with active or convalescent COVID-19. The J gene is TRBJ2-2, the V gene TRBV18; D perhaps matches TRBD2 (6 bases). The CDR3 here is CASSPGGAGELFF. As DNA, the CDR3 is TGTGCCAGCTCACCGGGCGGGGCCGGGGAGCTGTTTTTT.